This T cell receptor (beta chain) was sequenced in a study of technical replicates of blood from several donors. The germline V gene encodes CDR1 MNHEY and CDR2 SMNVEV (reference sequence). The CDR3 extends over 17 amino acids. V lost 3 bases, J lost 5 bases, and 11 bases stayed unmatched. This clone was counted once. Repertoires were generated with immunoSEQ multiplex PCR, while TCRdb's copy carries only in-frame clones and drops some. Among some 57,000 clones listed, about 96% were seen once. Material: T cells isolated from PBMCs. This receptor was identified in a human donor in good health. This chain connects TRBV27 to TRBJ2-2; 8 positions agree with TRBD2. The CDR3 sequence: CASSFYGGAGGTGELFF. DNA for the CDR3: TGTGCCAGCAGTTTTTACGGGGGGGCCGGTGGAACCGGGGAGCTGTTTTTT.